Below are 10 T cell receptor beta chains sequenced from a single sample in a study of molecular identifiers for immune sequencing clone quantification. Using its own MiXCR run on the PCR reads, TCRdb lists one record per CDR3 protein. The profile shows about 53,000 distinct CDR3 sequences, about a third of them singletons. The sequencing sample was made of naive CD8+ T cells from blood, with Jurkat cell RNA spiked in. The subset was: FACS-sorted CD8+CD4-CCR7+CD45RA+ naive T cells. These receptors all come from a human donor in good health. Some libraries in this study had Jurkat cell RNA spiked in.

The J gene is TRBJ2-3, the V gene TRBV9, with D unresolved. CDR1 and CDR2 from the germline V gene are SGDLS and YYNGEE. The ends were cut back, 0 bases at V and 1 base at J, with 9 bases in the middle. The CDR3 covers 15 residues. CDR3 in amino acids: CASSVVAVGTDTQYF. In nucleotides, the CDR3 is TGTGCCAGCAGCGTAGTGGCGGTAGGCACAGATACGCAGTATTTT.

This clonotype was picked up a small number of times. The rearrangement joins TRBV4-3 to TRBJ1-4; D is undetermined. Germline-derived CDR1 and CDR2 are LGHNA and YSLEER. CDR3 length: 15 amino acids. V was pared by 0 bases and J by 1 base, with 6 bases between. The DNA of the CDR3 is TGCGCCAGCAGCCAAGATTCGGGAACTAATGAAAAACTGTTTTTT. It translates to CASSQDSGTNEKLFF.

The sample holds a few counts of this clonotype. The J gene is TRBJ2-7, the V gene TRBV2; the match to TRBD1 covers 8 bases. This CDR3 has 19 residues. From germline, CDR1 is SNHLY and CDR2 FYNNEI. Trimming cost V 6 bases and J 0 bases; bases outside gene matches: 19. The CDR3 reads CASRGPDRGALLSSYEQYF. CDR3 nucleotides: TGTGCCAGCAGGGGCCCAGACAGGGGTGCGCTTCTAAGCTCCTACGAGCAGTACTTC.

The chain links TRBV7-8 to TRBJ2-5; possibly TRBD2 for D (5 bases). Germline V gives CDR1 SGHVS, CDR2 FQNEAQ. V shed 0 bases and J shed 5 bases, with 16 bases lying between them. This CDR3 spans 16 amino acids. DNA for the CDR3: TGTGCCAGCAGCTTAGCACGTCTAGCTCGGGTGGAGACCCAGTACTTC. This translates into CASSLARLARVETQYF. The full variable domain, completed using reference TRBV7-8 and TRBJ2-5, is GAGVSQSPRYKVAKRGQDVALRCDPISGHVSLFWYQQALGQGPEFLTYFQNEAQLDKSGLPSDRFFAERPEGSVSTLKIQRTQQEDSAVYLCASSLARLARVETQYFGPGTRLLVL.

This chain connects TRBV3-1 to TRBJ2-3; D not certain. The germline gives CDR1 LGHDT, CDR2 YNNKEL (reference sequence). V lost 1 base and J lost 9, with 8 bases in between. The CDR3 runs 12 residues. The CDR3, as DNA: TGTGCCAGCAGCCAAGCGACTGCCACGCAGTATTTT. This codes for CASSQATATQYF.

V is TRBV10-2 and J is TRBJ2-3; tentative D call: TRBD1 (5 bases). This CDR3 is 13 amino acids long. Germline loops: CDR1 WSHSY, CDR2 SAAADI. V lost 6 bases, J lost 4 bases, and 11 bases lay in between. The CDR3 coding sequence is TGCGCCAGCAGACAGGTGGCCTCAGATACGCAGTATTTT. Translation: CASRQVASDTQYF.

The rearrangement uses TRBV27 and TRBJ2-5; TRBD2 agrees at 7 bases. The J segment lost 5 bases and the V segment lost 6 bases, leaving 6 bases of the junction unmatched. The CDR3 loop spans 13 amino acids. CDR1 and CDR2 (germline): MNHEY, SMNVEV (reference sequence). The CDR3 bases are TGTGCCAGCAGATATGATAGCGGGGAGACCCAGTACTTC. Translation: CASRYDSGETQYF.

For the CDR3, the DNA is TGTGCCAGCAGACCCGGACTAGCGGGTCCCTACAATGAGCAGTTCTTC. This encodes CASRPGLAGPYNEQFF. The chain uses TRBV6-5 and TRBJ2-1; 11 bases line up with TRBD2. CDR1 and CDR2 from the germline V gene are MNHEY and SVGAGI. The ends lost 6 bases at V and 2 bases at J; junction bases unmatched: 6. The CDR3 runs 16 residues.

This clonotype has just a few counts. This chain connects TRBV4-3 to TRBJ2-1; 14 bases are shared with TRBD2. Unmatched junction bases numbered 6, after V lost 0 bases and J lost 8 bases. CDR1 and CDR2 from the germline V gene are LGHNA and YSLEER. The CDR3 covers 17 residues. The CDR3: CASSQDYWTSGRYEQFF. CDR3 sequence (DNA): TGCGCCAGCAGCCAAGATTATTGGACTAGCGGGAGGTATGAGCAGTTCTTC.

The CDR3 coding sequence is TGCAGTGCCCCCCTGACGACAGGGTATGAAGCTTTCTTT. It specifies CSAPLTTGYEAFF. V gene TRBV20-1 combines with J gene TRBJ1-1, with TRBD1 matching over 7 bases. CDR1 is DFQATT and CDR2 is SNEGSKA in the germline V gene (reference sequence). This CDR3 has 13 residues. The trim removed 6 bases at V and 7 bases at J, leaving 11 bases unmatched.